The TCR beta chain under discussion was sequenced for a study of CD8 T cells in Susac syndrome. TCR beta from blood CD8+ and CD4+ T cells was sequenced. Relapsing-remitting disease, either stable or active, was present in the treatment-naive patients who were the multiple sclerosis controls. Negative magnetic isolation gave CD8+ and CD4+ cells; FACS enriched CD8+ TEMRA. V was clipped by 6 bases and J by 1 base; unmatched bases: 6. CDR3 length: 15 amino acids. CDR1 MDHEN and CDR2 SYDVKM come from the germline V gene. Random hexamers served to reverse transcribe about 0.5 to 1 ug RNA. Coverage of TCR beta CDR3 amplification by immunoSEQ multiplex PCR extended to 54 Vbeta and 13 Jbeta. TCRdb re-called the immunoSEQ multiplex PCR reads through MiXCR, storing one row per CDR3 protein. Altogether 250,000 to 300,000 distinct CDR3 sequences are present, roughly 85% being singletons, with the ten largest covering about 0.22%.

The receptor was isolated from a human donor with multiple sclerosis. Input material: CD8+ T cells from PBMCs. The chain carries TRBV28 and TRBJ1-3, with 7 bases aligning to TRBD1. The CDR3, as DNA: TGTGCCAGCAGATTAGACAGGGTATCTGGAAACACCATATATTTT. It translates to CASRLDRVSGNTIYF. Variable domain in full (rest from reference TRBV28 and TRBJ1-3): DVKVTQSSRYLVKRTGEKVFLECVQDMDHENMFWYRQDPGLGLRLIYFSYDVKMKEKGDIPEGYSVSREKKERFSLILESASTNQTSMYLCASRLDRVSGNTIYFGEGSWLTVV.